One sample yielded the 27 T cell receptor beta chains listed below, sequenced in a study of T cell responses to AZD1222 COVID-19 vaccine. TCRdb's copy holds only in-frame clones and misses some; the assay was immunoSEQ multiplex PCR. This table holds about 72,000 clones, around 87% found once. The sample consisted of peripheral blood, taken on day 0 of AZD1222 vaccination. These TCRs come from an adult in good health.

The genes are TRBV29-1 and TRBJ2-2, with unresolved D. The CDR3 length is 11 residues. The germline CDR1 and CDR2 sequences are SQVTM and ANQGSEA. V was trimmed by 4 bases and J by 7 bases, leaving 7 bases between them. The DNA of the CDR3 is TGCAGCGTTGCTGGTAGCGGGGAGCTGTTTTTT. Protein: CSVAGSGELFF.

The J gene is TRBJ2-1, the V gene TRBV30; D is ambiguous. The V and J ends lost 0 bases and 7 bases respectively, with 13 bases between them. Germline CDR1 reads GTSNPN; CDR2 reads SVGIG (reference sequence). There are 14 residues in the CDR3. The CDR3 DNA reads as TGTGCCTGGAGTGTAGGGATGGGTTTGAATGAGCAGTTCTTC. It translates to CAWSVGMGLNEQFF.

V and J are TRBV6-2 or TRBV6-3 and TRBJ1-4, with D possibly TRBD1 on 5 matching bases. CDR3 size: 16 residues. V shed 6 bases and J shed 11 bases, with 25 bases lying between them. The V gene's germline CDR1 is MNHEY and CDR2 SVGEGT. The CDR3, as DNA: TGTGCCAGCAGACCTACCGGGACGGGCTACGCGGTGAAACTGTTTTTT. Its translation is CASRPTGTGYAVKLFF.

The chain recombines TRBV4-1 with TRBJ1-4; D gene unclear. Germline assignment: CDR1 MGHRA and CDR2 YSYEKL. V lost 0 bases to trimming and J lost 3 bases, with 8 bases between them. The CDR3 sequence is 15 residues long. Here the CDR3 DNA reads TGCGCCAGCAGCCAAGAGAAGGTGCCTAATGAAAAACTGTTTTTT. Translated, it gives CASSQEKVPNEKLFF.

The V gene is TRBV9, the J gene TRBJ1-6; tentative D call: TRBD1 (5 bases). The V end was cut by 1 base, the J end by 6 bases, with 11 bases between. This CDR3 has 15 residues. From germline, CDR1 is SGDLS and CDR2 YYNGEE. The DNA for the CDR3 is TGTGCCAGCAGCGTAAGGGGAGACCCTAATTCACCCCTCCACTTT. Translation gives CASSVRGDPNSPLHF. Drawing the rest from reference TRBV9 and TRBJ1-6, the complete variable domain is DSGVTQTPKHLITATGQRVTLRCSPRSGDLSVYWYQQSLDQGLQFLIQYYNGEERAKGNILERFSAQQFPDLHSELNLSSLELGDSALYFCASSVRGDPNSPLHFGNGTRLTVT.

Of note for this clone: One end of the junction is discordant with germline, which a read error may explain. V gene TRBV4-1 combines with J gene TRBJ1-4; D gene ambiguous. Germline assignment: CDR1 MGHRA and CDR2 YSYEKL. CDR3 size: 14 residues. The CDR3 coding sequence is TGCGCCACCAGCCAACTCCGAGAGAGTGAAAAACTGTTTTTT. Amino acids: CATSQLRESEKLFF.

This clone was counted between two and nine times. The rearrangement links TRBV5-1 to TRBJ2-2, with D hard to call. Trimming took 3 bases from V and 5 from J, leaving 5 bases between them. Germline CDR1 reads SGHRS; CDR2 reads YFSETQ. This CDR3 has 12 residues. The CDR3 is CASSSPTGELFF. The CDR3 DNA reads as TGCGCCAGCAGCTCGCCTACCGGGGAGCTGTTTTTT.

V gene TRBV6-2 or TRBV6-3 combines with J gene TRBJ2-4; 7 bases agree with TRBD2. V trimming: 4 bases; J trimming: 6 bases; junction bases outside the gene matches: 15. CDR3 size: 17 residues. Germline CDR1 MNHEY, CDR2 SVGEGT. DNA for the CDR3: TGTGCCAGCAGTTTCGAAACGGCGGGGAGGGTCGGAAACATTCAGTACTTC. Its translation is CASSFETAGRVGNIQYF.

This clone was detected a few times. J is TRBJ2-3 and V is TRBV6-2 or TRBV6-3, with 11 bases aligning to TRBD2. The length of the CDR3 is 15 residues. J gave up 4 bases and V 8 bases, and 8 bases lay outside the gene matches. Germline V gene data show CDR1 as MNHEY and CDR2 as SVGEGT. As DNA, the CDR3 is TGTGCCAGCGGCCTAGCGGGGGGTAACGCAGATACGCAGTATTTT. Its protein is CASGLAGGNADTQYF.

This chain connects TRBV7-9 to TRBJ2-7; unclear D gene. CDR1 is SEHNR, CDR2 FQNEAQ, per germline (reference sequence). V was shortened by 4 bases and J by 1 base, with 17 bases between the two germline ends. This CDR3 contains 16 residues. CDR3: CASSSAGSLGSYEQYF. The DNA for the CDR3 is TGTGCCAGCAGCTCCGCTGGCTCCCTTGGGTCCTACGAGCAGTACTTC.

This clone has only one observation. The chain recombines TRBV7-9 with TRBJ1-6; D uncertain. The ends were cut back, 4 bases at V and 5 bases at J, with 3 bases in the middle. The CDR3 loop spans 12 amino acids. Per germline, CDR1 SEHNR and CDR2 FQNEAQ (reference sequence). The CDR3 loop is CASSYHNSPLHF. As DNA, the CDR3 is TGTGCCAGCAGCTATCATAATTCACCCCTCCACTTT.

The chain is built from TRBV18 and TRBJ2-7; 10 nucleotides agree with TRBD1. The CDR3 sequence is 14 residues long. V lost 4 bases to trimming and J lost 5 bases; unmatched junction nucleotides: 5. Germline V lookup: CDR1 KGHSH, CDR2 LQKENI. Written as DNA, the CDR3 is TGTGCCAGCTCACGGACGGGACAGGGGAACGAGCAGTACTTC. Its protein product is CASSRTGQGNEQYF.

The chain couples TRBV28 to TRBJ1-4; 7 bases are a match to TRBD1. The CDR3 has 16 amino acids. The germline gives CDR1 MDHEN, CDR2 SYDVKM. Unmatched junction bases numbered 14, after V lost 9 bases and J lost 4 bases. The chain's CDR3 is CASRSFGTAYNEKLFF. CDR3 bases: TGTGCCAGTCGGTCCTTCGGGACAGCGTATAATGAAAAACTGTTTTTT.

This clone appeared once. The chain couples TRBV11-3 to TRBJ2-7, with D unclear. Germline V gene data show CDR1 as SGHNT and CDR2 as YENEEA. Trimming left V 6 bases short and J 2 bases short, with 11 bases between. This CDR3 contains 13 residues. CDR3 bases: TGTGCCAGCAGTTCGGCGCCCCCCTACGAGCAGTACTTC. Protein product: CASSSAPPYEQYF.

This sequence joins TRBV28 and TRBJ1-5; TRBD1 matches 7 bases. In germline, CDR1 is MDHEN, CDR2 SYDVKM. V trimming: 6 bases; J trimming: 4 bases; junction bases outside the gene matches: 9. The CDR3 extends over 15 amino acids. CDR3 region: CASRGTGAPNQPQHF. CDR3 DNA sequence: TGTGCCAGCAGGGGCACAGGGGCTCCTAATCAGCCCCAGCATTTT.

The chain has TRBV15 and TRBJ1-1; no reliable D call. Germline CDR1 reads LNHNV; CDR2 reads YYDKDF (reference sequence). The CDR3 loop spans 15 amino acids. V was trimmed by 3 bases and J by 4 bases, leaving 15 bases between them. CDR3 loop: CATSSGRNYATEAFF. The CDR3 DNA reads TGTGCCACCAGCAGTGGACGTAACTATGCCACTGAAGCTTTCTTT.

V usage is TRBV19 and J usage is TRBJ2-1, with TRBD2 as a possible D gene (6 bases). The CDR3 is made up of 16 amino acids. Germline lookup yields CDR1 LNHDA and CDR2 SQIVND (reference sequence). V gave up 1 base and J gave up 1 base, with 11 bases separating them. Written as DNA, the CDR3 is TGTGCCAGTAGTATAGCAACTAGCCCTTCCTACAATGAGCAGTTCTTC. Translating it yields CASSIATSPSYNEQFF. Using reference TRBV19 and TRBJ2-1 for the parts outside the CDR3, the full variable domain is DGGITQSPKYLFRKEGQNVTLSCEQNLNHDAMYWYRQDPGQGLRLIYYSQIVNDFQKGDIAEGYSVSREKKESFPLTVTSAQKNPTAFYLCASSIATSPSYNEQFFGPGTRLTVL.

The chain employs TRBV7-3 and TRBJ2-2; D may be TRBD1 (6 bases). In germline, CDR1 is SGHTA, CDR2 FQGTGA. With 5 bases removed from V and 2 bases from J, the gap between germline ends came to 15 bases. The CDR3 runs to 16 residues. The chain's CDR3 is CASSLQGGVNTGELFF. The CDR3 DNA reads TGTGCCAGCAGCCTTCAAGGGGGTGTAAACACCGGGGAGCTGTTTTTT.

CDR3 DNA: TGTGCCAGCATCCTGGCAGCTGGTACTGGCTACACCTTC. This sequence encodes CASILAAGTGYTF. The J gene is TRBJ1-2, the V gene TRBV6-5; D remains ambiguous. Trimming took 7 bases from V and 7 from J, leaving 16 bases between them. Germline-derived CDR1 and CDR2 are MNHEY and SVGAGI. There are 13 residues in the CDR3.

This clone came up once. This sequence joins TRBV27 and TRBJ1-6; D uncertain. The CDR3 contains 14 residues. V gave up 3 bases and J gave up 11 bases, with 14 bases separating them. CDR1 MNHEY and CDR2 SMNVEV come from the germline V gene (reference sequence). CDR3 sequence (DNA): TGTGCCAGCAGTTTGACTGGGAATCTTACACCCCTCCACTTT. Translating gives CASSLTGNLTPLHF.

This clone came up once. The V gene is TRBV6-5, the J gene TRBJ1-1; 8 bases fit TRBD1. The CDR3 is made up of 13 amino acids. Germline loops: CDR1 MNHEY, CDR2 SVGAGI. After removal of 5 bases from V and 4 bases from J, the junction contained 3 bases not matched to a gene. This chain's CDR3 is CASSQGAITEAFF. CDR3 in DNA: TGTGCCAGCAGTCAGGGGGCGATCACTGAAGCTTTCTTT.

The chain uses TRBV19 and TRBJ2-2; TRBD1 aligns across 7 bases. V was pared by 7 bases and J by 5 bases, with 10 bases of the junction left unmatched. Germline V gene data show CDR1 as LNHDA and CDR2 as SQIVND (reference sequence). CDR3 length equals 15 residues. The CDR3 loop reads CASTRDSRPTGELFF. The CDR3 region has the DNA TGTGCCAGTACCCGGGACAGCCGTCCTACCGGGGAGCTGTTTTTT.

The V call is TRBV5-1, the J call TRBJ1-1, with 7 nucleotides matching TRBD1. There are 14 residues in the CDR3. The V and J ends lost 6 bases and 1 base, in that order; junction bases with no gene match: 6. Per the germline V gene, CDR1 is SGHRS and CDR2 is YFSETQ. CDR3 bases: TGCGCCAGCACCAACCGGGACAGGAACACTGAAGCTTTCTTT. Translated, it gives CASTNRDRNTEAFF.

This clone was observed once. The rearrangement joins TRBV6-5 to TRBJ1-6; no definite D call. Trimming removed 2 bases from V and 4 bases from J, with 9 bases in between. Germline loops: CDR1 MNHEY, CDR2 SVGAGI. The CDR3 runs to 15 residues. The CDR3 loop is CASSYRAGYNSPLHF. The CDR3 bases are TGTGCCAGCAGTTACCGGGCAGGTTATAATTCACCCCTCCACTTT.

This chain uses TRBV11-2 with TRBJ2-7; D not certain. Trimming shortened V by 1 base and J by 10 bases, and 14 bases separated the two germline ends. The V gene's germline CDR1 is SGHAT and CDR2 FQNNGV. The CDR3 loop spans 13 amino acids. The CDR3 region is CASSLVPQIGQYF. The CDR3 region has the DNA TGTGCCAGCAGCTTAGTTCCCCAGATCGGACAGTACTTC. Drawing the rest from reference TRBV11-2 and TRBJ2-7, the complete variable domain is EAGVAQSPRYKIIEKRQSVAFWCNPISGHATLYWYQQILGQGPKLLIQFQNNGVVDDSQLPKDRFSAERLKGVDSTLKIQPAKLEDSAVYLCASSLVPQIGQYFGPGTRLTVT.

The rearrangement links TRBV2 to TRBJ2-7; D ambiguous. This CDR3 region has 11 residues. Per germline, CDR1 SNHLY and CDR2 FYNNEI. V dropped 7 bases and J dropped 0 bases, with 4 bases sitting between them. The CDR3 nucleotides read TGTGCCAGCACTCCCTCCTACGAGCAGTACTTC. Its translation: CASTPSYEQYF.

The CDR3 spells CASSKDGNQPQHF. CDR3 DNA sequence: TGTGCCAGTAGCAAGGACGGGAACCAGCCCCAGCATTTT. J is TRBJ1-5 and V is TRBV19; D not certain. The germline V gene has CDR1 LNHDA and CDR2 SQIVND (reference sequence). The germline V and J ends were trimmed by 6 bases and 7 bases, with 13 bases remaining between them. The CDR3 spans 13 residues.